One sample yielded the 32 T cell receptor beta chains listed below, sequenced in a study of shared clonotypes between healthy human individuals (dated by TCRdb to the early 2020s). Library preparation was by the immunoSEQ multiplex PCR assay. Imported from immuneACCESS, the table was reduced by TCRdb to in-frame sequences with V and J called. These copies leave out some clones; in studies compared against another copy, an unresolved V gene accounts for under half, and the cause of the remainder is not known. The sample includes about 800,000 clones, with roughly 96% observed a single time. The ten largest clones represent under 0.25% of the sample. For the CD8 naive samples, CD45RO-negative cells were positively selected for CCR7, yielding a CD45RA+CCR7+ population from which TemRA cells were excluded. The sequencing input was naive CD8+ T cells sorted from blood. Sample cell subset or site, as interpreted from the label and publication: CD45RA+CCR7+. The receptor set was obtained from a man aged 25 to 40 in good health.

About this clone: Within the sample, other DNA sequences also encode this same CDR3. CDR3 protein: CASSLRGGSGNEQFF. For the CDR3, the DNA is TGCGCCAGCAGCTTGAGAGGAGGGTCGGGGAATGAGCAGTTCTTC. The chain combines TRBV5-1 with TRBJ2-1; weak D call: TRBD2 (6 bases). This CDR3 region has 15 residues. Trimming left V 1 base short and J 7 bases short, with 15 bases between. Germline loops: CDR1 SGHRS, CDR2 YFSETQ. Using reference TRBV5-1 and TRBJ2-1 for the parts outside the CDR3, the full variable domain is KAGVTQTPRYLIKTRGQQVTLSCSPISGHRSVSWYQQTPGQGLQFLFEYFSETQRNKGNFPGRFSGRQFSNSRSEMNVSTLELGDSALYLCASSLRGGSGNEQFFGPGTRLTVL.

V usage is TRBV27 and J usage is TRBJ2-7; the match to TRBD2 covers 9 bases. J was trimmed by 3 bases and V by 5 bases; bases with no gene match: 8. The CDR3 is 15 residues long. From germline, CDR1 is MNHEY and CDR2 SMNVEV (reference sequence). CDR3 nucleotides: TGTGCCAGCAGTCAAGGGGCAGCGGGAGGCTACGAGCAGTACTTC. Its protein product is CASSQGAAGGYEQYF.

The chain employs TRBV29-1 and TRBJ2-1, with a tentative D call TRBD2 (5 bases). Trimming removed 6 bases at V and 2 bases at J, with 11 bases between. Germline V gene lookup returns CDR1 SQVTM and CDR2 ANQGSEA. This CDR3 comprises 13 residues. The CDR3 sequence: CSVRTATYNEQFF. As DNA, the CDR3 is TGCAGCGTCCGGACTGCAACCTACAATGAGCAGTTCTTC.

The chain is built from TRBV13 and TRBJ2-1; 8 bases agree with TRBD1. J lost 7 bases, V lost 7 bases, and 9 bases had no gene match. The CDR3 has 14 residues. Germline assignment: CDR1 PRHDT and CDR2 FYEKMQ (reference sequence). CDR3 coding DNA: TGTGCCAGCACCCTTAGGACAGGGTGGAATGAGCAGTTCTTC. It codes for CASTLRTGWNEQFF.

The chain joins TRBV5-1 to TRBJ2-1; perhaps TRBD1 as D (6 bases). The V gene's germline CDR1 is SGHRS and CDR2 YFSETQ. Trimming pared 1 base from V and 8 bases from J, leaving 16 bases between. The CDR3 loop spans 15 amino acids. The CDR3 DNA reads TGCGCCAGCAGCTTGAGGCAGGGGCTGTTGCATGAGCAGTTCTTC. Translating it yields CASSLRQGLLHEQFF.

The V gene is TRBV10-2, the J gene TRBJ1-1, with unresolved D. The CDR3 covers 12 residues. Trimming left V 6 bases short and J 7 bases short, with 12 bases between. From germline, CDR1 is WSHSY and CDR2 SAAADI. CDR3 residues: CASSLGLVEAFF. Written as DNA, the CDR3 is TGCGCCAGCAGCCTCGGACTGGTTGAAGCTTTCTTT.

The CDR3 nucleotides read TGTGCCAGCAGTGACTCGAAATTCGATGAGCAGTTCTTC. Protein product: CASSDSKFDEQFF. V is TRBV6-4 and J is TRBJ2-1; D gene unclear. The ends were cut back, 0 bases at V and 8 bases at J, with 8 bases in the middle. There are 13 residues in the CDR3. Per the germline V gene, CDR1 is MRHNA and CDR2 is SNTAGT.

CDR3 nucleotide sequence: TGTGCCAGCAGCTTCACCGACAGGGGAGGCAATCAGCCCCAGCATTTT. Translating it yields CASSFTDRGGNQPQHF. The chain uses TRBV7-9 and TRBJ1-5; 8 nucleotides line up with TRBD1. V shed 3 bases, J shed 2 bases, and the junction held 6 bases outside the gene matches. The CDR3 consists of 16 residues. Germline CDR1 is SEHNR and CDR2 is FQNEAQ (reference sequence).

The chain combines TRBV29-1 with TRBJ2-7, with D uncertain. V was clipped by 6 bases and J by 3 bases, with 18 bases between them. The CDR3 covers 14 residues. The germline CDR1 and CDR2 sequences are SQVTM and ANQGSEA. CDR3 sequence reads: CSVKVRARSYEQYF. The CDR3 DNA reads TGCAGCGTGAAAGTACGGGCCCGAAGCTACGAGCAGTACTTC.

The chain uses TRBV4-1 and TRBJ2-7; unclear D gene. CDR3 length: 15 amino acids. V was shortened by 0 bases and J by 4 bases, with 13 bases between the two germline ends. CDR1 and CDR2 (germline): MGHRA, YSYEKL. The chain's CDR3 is CASSQDPEVGYEQYF. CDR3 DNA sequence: TGCGCCAGCAGCCAAGATCCCGAAGTCGGATACGAGCAGTACTTC.

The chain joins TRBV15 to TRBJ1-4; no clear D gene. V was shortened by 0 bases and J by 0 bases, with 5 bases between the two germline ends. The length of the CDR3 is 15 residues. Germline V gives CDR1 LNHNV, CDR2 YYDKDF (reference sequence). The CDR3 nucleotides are TGTGCCACCAGCAGAGAGGGTGCAACTAATGAAAAACTGTTTTTT. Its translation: CATSREGATNEKLFF.

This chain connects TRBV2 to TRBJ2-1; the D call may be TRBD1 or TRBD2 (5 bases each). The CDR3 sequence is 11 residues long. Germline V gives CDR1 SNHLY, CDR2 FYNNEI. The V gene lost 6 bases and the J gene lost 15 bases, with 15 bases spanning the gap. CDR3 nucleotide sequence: TGTGCCAGCAGGGAGGACACCCACGGGTTCTTC. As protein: CASREDTHGFF.

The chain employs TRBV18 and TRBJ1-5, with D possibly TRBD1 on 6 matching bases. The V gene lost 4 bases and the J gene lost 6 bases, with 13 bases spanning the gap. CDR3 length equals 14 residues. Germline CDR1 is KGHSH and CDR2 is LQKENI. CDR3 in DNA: TGTGCCAGCTCACTTTACCCAGGGGTTCAGCCCCAGCATTTT. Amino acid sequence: CASSLYPGVQPQHF.

CDR3 nucleotides: TGTGCCAGCTCACCCGACTCCTTTCTCAATGAGCAGTTCTTC. Its translation: CASSPDSFLNEQFF. The chain is built from TRBV18 and TRBJ2-1, with D uncertain. This CDR3 comprises 14 residues. V was clipped by 3 bases and J by 6 bases, with 12 bases between them. Germline V gene sequence: CDR1 KGHSH, CDR2 LQKENI.

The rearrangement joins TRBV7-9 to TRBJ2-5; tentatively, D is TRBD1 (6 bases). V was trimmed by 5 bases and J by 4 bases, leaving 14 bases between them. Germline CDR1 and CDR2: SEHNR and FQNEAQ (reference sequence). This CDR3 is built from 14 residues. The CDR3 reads CASSIPGQRETQYF. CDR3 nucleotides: TGTGCCAGCAGCATCCCCGGACAGCGAGAGACCCAGTACTTC.

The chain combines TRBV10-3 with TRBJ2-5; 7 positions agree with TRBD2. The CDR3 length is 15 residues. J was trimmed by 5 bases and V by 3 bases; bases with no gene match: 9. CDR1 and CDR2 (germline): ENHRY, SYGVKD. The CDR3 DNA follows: TGTGCCATCAGTGATGTGGTAGCGGGTACTGAGACCCAGTACTTC. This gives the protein CAISDVVAGTETQYF.

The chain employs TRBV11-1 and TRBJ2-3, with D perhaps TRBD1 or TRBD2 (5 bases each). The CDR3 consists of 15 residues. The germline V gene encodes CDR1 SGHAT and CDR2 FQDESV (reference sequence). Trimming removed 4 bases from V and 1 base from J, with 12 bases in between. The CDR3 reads CASSSRRGGTDTQYF. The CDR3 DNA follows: TGTGCCAGCAGCTCCAGACGAGGGGGCACAGATACGCAGTATTTT.

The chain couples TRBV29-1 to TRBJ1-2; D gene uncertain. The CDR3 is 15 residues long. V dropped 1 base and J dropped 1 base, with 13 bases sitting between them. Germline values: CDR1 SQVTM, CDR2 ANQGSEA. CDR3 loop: CSVEVGGTINYGYTF. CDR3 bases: TGCAGCGTTGAAGTAGGTGGTACGATTAACTATGGCTACACCTTC.

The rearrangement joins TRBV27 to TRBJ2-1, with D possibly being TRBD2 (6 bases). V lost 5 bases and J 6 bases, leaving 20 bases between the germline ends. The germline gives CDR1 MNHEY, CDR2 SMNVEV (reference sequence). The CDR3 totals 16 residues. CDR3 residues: CASSPLPGVAGNEQFF. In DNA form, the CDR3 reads TGTGCCAGCAGTCCCCTACCGGGGGTGGCCGGCAATGAGCAGTTCTTC.

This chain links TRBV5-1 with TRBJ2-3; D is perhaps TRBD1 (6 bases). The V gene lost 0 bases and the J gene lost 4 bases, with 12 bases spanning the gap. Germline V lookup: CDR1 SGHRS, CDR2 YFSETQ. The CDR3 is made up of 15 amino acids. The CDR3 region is CASSLVQGRADTQYF. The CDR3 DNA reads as TGCGCCAGCAGCTTGGTACAGGGTCGCGCAGATACGCAGTATTTT.

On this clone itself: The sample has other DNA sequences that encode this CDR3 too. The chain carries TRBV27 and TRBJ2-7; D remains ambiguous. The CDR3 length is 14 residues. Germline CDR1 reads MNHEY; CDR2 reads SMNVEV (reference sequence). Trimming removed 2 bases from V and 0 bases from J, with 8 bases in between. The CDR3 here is CASSLSRSSYEQYF. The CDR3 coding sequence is TGTGCCAGCAGTTTAAGTCGGAGCTCCTACGAGCAGTACTTC.

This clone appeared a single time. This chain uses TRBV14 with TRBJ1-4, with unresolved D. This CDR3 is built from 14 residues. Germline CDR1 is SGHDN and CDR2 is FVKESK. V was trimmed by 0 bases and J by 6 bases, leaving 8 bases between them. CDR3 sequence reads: CASSQDPLDEKLFF. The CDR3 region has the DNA TGTGCCAGCAGCCAAGATCCACTTGATGAAAAACTGTTTTTT.

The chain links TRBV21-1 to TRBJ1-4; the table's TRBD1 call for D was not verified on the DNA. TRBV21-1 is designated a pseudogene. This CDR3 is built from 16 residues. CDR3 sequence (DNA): TGTGCCAGCAGCAAAGGTCGGCAGGGCCGACAGGAAAAACTGTTTTTT. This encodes CASSKGRQGRQEKLFF.

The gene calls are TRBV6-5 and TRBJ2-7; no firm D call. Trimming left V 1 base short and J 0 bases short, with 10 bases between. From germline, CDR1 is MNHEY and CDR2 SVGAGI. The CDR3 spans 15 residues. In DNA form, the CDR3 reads TGTGCCAGCAGTTACTTCGGGTCGACCTCCTACGAGCAGTACTTC. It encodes CASSYFGSTSYEQYF.

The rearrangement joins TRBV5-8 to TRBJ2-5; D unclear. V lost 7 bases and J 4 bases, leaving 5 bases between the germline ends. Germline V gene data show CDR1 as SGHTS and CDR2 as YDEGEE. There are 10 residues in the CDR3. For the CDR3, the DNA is TGTGCCAGCTGGGGAGAGACCCAGTACTTC. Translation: CASWGETQYF. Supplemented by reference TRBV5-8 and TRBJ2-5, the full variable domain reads EAGVTQSPTHLIKTRGQQATLRCSPISGHTSVYWYQQALGLGLQFLLWYDEGEERNRGNFPPRFSGRQFPNYSSELNVNALELEDSALYLCASWGETQYFGPGTRLLVL.

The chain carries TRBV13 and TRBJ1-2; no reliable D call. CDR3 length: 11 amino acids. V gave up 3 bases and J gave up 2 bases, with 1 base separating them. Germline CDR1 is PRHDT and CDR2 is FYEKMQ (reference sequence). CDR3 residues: CASSFNYGYTF. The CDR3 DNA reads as TGTGCCAGCAGCTTCAACTATGGCTACACCTTC.

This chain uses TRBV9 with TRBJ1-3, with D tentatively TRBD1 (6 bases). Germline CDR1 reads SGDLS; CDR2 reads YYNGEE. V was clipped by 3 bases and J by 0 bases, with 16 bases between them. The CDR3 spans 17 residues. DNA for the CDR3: TGTGCCAGCAGCGAGGGGGGTTCCCCCAGCTCTGGAAACACCATATATTTT. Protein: CASSEGGSPSSGNTIYF.

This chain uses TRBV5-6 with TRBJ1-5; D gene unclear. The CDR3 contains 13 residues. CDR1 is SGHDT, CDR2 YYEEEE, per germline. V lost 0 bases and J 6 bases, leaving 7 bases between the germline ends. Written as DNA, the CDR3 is TGTGCCAGCAGCTTGGTTGGCAGTCAGCCCCAGCATTTT. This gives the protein CASSLVGSQPQHF.

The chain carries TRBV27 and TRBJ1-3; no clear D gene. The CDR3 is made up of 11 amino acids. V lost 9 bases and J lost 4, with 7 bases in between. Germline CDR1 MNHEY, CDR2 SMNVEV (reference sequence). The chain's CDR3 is CASGGGNTIYF. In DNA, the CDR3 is TGTGCCAGTGGCGGAGGAAACACCATATATTTT.

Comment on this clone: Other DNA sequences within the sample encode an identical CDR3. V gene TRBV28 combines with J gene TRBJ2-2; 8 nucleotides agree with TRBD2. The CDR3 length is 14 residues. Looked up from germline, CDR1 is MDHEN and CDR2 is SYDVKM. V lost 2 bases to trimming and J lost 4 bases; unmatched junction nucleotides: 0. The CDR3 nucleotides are TGTGCCAGCAGTTTACTAGCGGGCACCGGGGAGCTGTTTTTT. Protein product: CASSLLAGTGELFF. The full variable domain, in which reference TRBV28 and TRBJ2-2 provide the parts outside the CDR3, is DVKVTQSSRYLVKRTGEKVFLECVQDMDHENMFWYRQDPGLGLRLIYFSYDVKMKEKGDIPEGYSVSREKKERFSLILESASTNQTSMYLCASSLLAGTGELFFGEGSRLTVL.

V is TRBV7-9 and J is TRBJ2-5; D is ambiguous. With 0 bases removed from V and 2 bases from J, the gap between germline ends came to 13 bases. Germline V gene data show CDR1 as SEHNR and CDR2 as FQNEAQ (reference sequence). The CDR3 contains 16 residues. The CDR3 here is CASSLARSPQQETQYF. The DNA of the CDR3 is TGTGCCAGCAGCTTAGCGCGATCTCCCCAGCAAGAGACCCAGTACTTC.

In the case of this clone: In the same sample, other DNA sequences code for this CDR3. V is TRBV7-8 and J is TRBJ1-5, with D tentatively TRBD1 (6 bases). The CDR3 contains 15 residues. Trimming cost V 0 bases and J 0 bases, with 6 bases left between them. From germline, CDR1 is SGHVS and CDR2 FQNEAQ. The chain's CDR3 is CASSLAGGSNQPQHF. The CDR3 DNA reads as TGTGCCAGCAGCTTAGCAGGGGGTAGCAATCAGCCCCAGCATTTT. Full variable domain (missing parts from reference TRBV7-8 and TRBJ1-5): GAGVSQSPRYKVAKRGQDVALRCDPISGHVSLFWYQQALGQGPEFLTYFQNEAQLDKSGLPSDRFFAERPEGSVSTLKIQRTQQEDSAVYLCASSLAGGSNQPQHFGDGTRLSIL.